The 28 T cell receptor beta chains below all came from one sample that was sequenced in a study of shared clonotypes between healthy human individuals. Measured with immunoSEQ multiplex PCR; TCRdb has only the in-frame clones, and not every one. The sample has over a million clones, around 98% seen once. Input material: naive CD4+ T cells sorted from blood. Subset indicated: CD45RA+ positively selected. Receptors were obtained from a man aged 30-40 years in good health.

The V gene is TRBV30, the J gene TRBJ2-1; D is tentatively TRBD1 or TRBD2 (5 bases each). The CDR3 totals 13 residues. Trimming left V 0 bases short and J 9 bases short, with 12 bases between. CDR1 is GTSNPN, CDR2 SVGIG, per germline (reference sequence). The CDR3 DNA reads TGTGCCTGGAGTGTACGGAGTGGGGGTGAGCAGTTCTTC. It specifies CAWSVRSGGEQFF.

This clone showed up just once. The chain uses TRBV21-1 and TRBJ2-7; TRBD1 was called by the table and not checked on the DNA. TRBV21-1 is a recognized pseudogene. CDR3 length: 14 residues. The CDR3 protein is CASPSGRESYEQYF. In DNA, the CDR3 is TGTGCCAGCCCCTCGGGCAGGGAATCCTACGAGCAGTACTTC.

The V and J genes are TRBV7-9 and TRBJ2-1, with 10 bases lining up with TRBD2. This CDR3 has 16 residues. CDR1 is SEHNR, CDR2 FQNEAQ, per germline (reference sequence). V lost 5 bases and J lost 5; bases outside the gene matches: 9. CDR3 amino acids: CASSPSGLAANNEQFF. CDR3 sequence (DNA): TGTGCCAGCAGCCCTTCCGGACTAGCGGCAAACAATGAGCAGTTCTTC.

This sequence joins TRBV10-1 and TRBJ2-1; weak D call: TRBD1 (5 bases). V shed 2 bases and J shed 0 bases, with 11 bases lying between them. The CDR3 has 16 residues. Germline CDR1 and CDR2: WNHNN and SYGVQD (reference sequence). Written as DNA, the CDR3 is TGCGCCAGCAGTGAGACCACAGGATACTCCTACAATGAGCAGTTCTTC. Translation gives CASSETTGYSYNEQFF.

J is TRBJ2-7 and V is TRBV18, with a tentative D call TRBD1 (5 bases). The germline V gene has CDR1 KGHSH and CDR2 LQKENI. Trimming took 6 bases from V and 6 from J, leaving 21 bases between them. The CDR3 is 15 residues long. This CDR3 reads CASSPFTGHQGEQYF. CDR3 nucleotides: TGTGCCAGCTCCCCGTTTACCGGACACCAGGGCGAGCAGTACTTC.

The chain is built from TRBV28 and TRBJ2-7; D is unresolved. The CDR3 spans 14 residues. CDR1 is MDHEN and CDR2 is SYDVKM in the germline V gene. V was clipped by 4 bases and J by 5 bases, with 15 bases between them. The DNA for the CDR3 is TGTGCCAGCAGTTCGGGCGGAGTTAAAGACGAGCAGTACTTC. Its protein product is CASSSGGVKDEQYF.

J is TRBJ2-7 and V is TRBV9, with no clear D. CDR1 is SGDLS and CDR2 is YYNGEE in the germline V gene. Trimming removed 0 bases from V and 0 bases from J, with 16 bases in between. The CDR3 loop spans 17 amino acids. The CDR3 DNA is TGTGCCAGCAGCGTAGGCCCAAGGGCAGGTTCCTCCTACGAGCAGTACTTC. Translation gives CASSVGPRAGSSYEQYF.

CDR3 nucleotides: TGTGCCAGCAGCCCCCACTGGGCGGGAGGGCCGGAAGGGGAGCTGTTTTTT. It specifies CASSPHWAGGPEGELFF. V gene TRBV9 combines with J gene TRBJ2-2, with TRBD2 matching 9 bases. V shed 4 bases and J 8 bases; nucleotides not matched to a gene: 15. Germline V CDR1 and CDR2: SGDLS, YYNGEE. This CDR3 has 17 amino acids.

The V call is TRBV7-6, the J call TRBJ2-7; 13 positions agree with TRBD2. CDR3 length: 15 amino acids. The germline V gene encodes CDR1 SGHVS and CDR2 FNYEAQ. Trimming at V came to 5 bases and at J to 4 bases, leaving 5 bases not matched to a gene. The CDR3 loop is CASSQLGLAGYEQYF. CDR3 coding DNA: TGTGCCAGCAGCCAACTGGGACTAGCGGGATACGAGCAGTACTTC.

This clone was observed once. In DNA form, the CDR3 reads TGTGCCAGCAGCTTGTGGGGCCCCAGTGTAACTAATGAAAAACTGTTTTTT. Protein: CASSLWGPSVTNEKLFF. The chain joins TRBV5-5 to TRBJ1-4, with D perhaps matching TRBD1 (5 bases). V dropped 1 base and J dropped 1 base, with 14 bases sitting between them. This CDR3 is built from 17 residues. Germline loops: CDR1 SGHKS, CDR2 YYEKEE (reference sequence).

To note about this clone: Other nucleotide sequences in the sample specify the same CDR3. V gene TRBV6-1 combines with J gene TRBJ2-7; TRBD2 aligns across 9 bases. V lost 6 bases, J lost 3 bases, and 6 bases stayed unmatched. CDR1 is MNHNS and CDR2 is SASEGT in the germline V gene. The CDR3 has 14 amino acids. The CDR3 sequence is CASRDSGRGYEQYF. In DNA form, the CDR3 reads TGTGCCAGCAGAGATAGCGGGAGAGGCTACGAGCAGTACTTC.

The J gene is TRBJ2-3, the V gene TRBV5-1; a weak D match, TRBD2 (5 bases). The germline CDR1 and CDR2 sequences are SGHRS and YFSETQ. There are 14 residues in the CDR3. V was clipped by 3 bases and J by 4 bases, with 12 bases between them. The CDR3 loop is CASSSPAGADTQYF. For the CDR3, the DNA is TGCGCCAGCAGCTCCCCTGCGGGTGCAGATACGCAGTATTTT.

V is TRBV7-2 and J is TRBJ2-7, with D perhaps matching TRBD2 (5 bases). Germline CDR1 is SGHTA and CDR2 is FQGNSA. V was pared by 4 bases and J by 3 bases, with 13 bases between. The CDR3 consists of 14 residues. The CDR3 coding sequence is TGTGCCAGCAGCTCAGCGGCCTCTGGCTACGAGCAGTACTTC. Protein: CASSSAASGYEQYF.

This clone was seen just once. The CDR3 DNA reads TGTGCCAGCAGCCTTGGGACAGGCCCCACAGATACGCAGTATTTT. Residues: CASSLGTGPTDTQYF. The J gene is TRBJ2-3, the V gene TRBV5-4; 8 bases agree with TRBD1. Germline lookup yields CDR1 SGHNT and CDR2 YYREEE (reference sequence). CDR3 length: 15 amino acids. V shed 4 bases and J 2 bases; nucleotides not matched to a gene: 6.

The chain joins TRBV10-2 to TRBJ2-1, with D maybe TRBD1 (5 bases). Germline V gene data show CDR1 as WSHSY and CDR2 as SAAADI. The CDR3 covers 13 residues. Deletions cut 2 bases from V and 5 bases from J, with 7 bases between. The DNA for the CDR3 is TGCGCCAGCAGTGAGACCAGGGACAATGAGCAGTTCTTC. Residues: CASSETRDNEQFF.

This chain connects TRBV6-1 to TRBJ2-6; no clear D gene. The V end lost 2 bases, the J end lost 1 base, and 27 bases lay between the germline ends. The CDR3 loop spans 22 amino acids. Per the germline V gene, CDR1 is MNHNS and CDR2 is SASEGT. CDR3: CASSERAWGVLQHSSGANVLTF. The CDR3 coding sequence is TGTGCCAGCAGTGAAAGGGCTTGGGGTGTTTTACAGCATAGTTCTGGGGCCAACGTCCTGACTTTC.

This clone has a single count. The gene calls are TRBV5-1 and TRBJ1-1, with D unclear. The CDR3 has 13 amino acids. V lost 9 bases and J 4 bases, leaving 16 bases between the germline ends. Germline V gives CDR1 SGHRS, CDR2 YFSETQ. The CDR3 loop reads CATTSSFGTEAFF. DNA of the CDR3: TGCGCCACCACAAGCTCATTCGGCACTGAAGCTTTCTTT.

The CDR3 DNA sequence: TGTGCCAGCAGCTTAAGGGCAGGGGATAGCACAGATACGCAGTATTTT. Amino acids: CASSLRAGDSTDTQYF. The chain combines TRBV7-9 with TRBJ2-3, with D possibly TRBD1 on 6 matching bases. This CDR3 is 16 amino acids long. The V gene's germline CDR1 is SEHNR and CDR2 FQNEAQ (reference sequence). V was trimmed by 2 bases and J by 0 bases, leaving 12 bases between them.

This chain connects TRBV5-1 to TRBJ2-3; D unclear. V was pared by 1 base and J by 2 bases, with 11 bases between. The CDR3 spans 15 residues. Germline CDR1 reads SGHRS; CDR2 reads YFSETQ. The CDR3 nucleotides read TGCGCCAGCAGCTTGAGTCCAATAATCACAGATACGCAGTATTTT. This translates into CASSLSPIITDTQYF.

Notes on this clone: Other DNA sequences in this sample translate to the same CDR3. The chain joins TRBV6-5 to TRBJ2-3; TRBD2 matches 9 bases. V lost 5 bases and J lost 0; bases outside the gene matches: 0. CDR3 length: 14 amino acids. Germline V gene data show CDR1 as MNHEY and CDR2 as SVGAGI. CDR3 sequence: CASSTSGSTDTQYF. DNA of the CDR3: TGTGCCAGCAGTACTAGCGGGAGCACAGATACGCAGTATTTT.

The chain has TRBV7-9 and TRBJ2-7, with a possible D match to TRBD2 (6 bases). The CDR3 covers 15 residues. From germline, CDR1 is SEHNR and CDR2 FQNEAQ (reference sequence). Trimming shortened V by 1 base and J by 4 bases, and 14 bases separated the two germline ends. The CDR3 DNA reads as TGTGCCAGCAGCTTAGTCGGGAGAGGGTTGTACGAGCAGTACTTC. This sequence encodes CASSLVGRGLYEQYF.

The rearrangement joins TRBV27 to TRBJ2-1; 8 nucleotides align to TRBD2. Unmatched junction bases numbered 16, after V lost 7 bases and J lost 8 bases. CDR3 length: 16 residues. Germline V CDR1 and CDR2: MNHEY, SMNVEV (reference sequence). The CDR3 reads CASKPFVSGSRDEQFF. The CDR3 DNA reads as TGTGCCAGCAAGCCCTTCGTCAGCGGGAGTCGGGATGAGCAGTTCTTC.

V is TRBV27 and J is TRBJ2-7; D may be TRBD2 (5 bases). From germline, CDR1 is MNHEY and CDR2 SMNVEV (reference sequence). This CDR3 comprises 13 residues. With 4 bases removed from V and 4 bases from J, the gap between germline ends came to 11 bases. The CDR3 reads CASSWGEQYEQYF. The CDR3 nucleotides read TGTGCCAGCAGTTGGGGAGAGCAATACGAGCAGTACTTC.

The V gene is TRBV2, the J gene TRBJ2-4, with no clear D. CDR1 is SNHLY, CDR2 FYNNEI, per germline. V lost 0 bases and J lost 0, with 0 bases in between. This CDR3 spans 13 amino acids. The CDR3 region has the DNA TGTGCCAGCAGTGAAGCAGCCAAAAACATTCAGTACTTC. This codes for CASSEAAKNIQYF.

This clone was recorded once. The chain joins TRBV7-8 to TRBJ2-7, with TRBD1 matching over 9 bases. The J segment lost 7 bases and the V segment lost 1 base, leaving 5 bases of the junction unmatched. The CDR3 sequence is 14 residues long. Germline V CDR1 and CDR2: SGHVS, FQNEAQ. The CDR3 DNA sequence: TGTGCCAGCAGCTTAGGGGACAGGGTCGGTGAGCAGTACTTC. Residues: CASSLGDRVGEQYF.

CDR3: CASSWGALQPQHF. In nucleotides, the CDR3 is TGTGCCAGCAGCTGGGGGGCTCTGCAGCCCCAGCATTTT. This sequence joins TRBV7-9 and TRBJ1-5; D possibly corresponds to TRBD1 (6 bases). V was trimmed by 4 bases and J by 7 bases, leaving 11 bases between them. CDR1 is SEHNR and CDR2 is FQNEAQ in the germline V gene (reference sequence). The CDR3 runs 13 residues.

This chain uses TRBV15 with TRBJ1-4; D not certain. Looked up from germline, CDR1 is LNHNV and CDR2 is YYDKDF (reference sequence). CDR3 size: 15 residues. Trimming pared 6 bases from V and 0 bases from J, leaving 11 bases between. In DNA form, the CDR3 reads TGTGCCACCAGGCCTCGACCAGCAACTAATGAAAAACTGTTTTTT. Translated: CATRPRPATNEKLFF. Full variable domain (outside the CDR3, taken from reference TRBV15 and TRBJ1-4): DAMVIQNPRYQVTQFGKPVTLSCSQTLNHNVMYWYQQKSSQAPKLLFHYYDKDFNNEADTPDNFQSRRPNTSFCFLDIRSPGLGDTAMYLCATRPRPATNEKLFFGSGTQLSVL.

V gene TRBV6-1 combines with J gene TRBJ2-3; 10 bases match TRBD1. This CDR3 region has 17 residues. With V trimmed by 4 bases and J by 5 bases, 12 bases remained unmatched. Germline V gene sequence: CDR1 MNHNS, CDR2 SASEGT. Here the CDR3 reads CASSVLTATGGIDTQYF. The CDR3 DNA sequence: TGTGCCAGCAGTGTCCTCACCGCGACAGGGGGCATAGATACGCAGTATTTT.